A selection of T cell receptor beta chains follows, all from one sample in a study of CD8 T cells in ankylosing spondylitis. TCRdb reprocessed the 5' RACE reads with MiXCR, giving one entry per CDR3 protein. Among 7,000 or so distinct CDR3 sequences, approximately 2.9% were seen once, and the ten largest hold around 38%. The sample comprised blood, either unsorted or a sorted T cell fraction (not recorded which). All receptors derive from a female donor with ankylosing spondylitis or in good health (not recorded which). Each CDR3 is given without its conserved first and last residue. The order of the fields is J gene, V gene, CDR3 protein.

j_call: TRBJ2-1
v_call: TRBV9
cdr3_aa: ASSVTGTEDEQF

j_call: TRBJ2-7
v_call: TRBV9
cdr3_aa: ASSVGAGGLYEQY

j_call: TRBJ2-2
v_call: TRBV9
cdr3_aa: ASSVAGGTGELF

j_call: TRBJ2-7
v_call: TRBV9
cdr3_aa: ASSTGNPSYEQY

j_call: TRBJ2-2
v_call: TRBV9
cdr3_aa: ASSGTNTGELF

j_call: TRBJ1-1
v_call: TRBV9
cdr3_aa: ASSVGAGAATEAF

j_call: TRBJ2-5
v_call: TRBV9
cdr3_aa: ASSGRLAGGLKETQY

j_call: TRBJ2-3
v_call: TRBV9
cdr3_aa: ASSVPRGASGGTTDTQY

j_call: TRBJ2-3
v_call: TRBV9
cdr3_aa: ASSVDGTSFDTQY

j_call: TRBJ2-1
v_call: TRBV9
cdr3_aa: ASSPYLGLAGNEQF

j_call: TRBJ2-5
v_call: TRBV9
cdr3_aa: ASSELASGEEETQY

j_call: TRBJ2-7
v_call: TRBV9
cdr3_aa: ASSAGQGFDEQY

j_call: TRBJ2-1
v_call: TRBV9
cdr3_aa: ASSVEKHNNEQF

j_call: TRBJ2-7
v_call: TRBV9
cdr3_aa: ASSPWTGNYEQY

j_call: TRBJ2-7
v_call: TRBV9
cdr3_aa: ASSVGGEVLSYEQY

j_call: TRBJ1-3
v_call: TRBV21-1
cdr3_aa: ASLRIFTVPVGNTIY

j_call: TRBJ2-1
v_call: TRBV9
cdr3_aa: ASSLLAGGFDEQF

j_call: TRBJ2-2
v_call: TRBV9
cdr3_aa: ASSVEVVNTGELF

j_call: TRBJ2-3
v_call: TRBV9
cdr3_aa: ASSYPPKSNTQY

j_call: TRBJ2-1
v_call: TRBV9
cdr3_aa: ASSVGQGPYNEQF

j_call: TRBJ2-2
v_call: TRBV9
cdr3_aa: ASVDPGGPLGELF

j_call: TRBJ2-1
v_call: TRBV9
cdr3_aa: ASSPPVSRNEQF

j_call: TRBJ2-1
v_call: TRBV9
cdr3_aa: ASSVDSYNEQF

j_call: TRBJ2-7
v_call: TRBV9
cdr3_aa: ASSPGVSGSPYYEQY

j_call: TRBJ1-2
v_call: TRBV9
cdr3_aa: ASSVAEDGNYGYT

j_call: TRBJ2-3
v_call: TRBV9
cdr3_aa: ASSVAGGSDTQY

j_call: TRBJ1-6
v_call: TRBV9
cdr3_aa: ASSQGDQDSPLH

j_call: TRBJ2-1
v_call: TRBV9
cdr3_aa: ASSGPGQNSRNEQF

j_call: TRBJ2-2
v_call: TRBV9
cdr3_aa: ASSGDLNTGELF

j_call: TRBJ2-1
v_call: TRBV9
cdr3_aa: ASSVAGPGLEQF